The 17 T cell receptor beta chains reported below all come from one sample, sequenced in a study of T cells after yellow fever vaccination. TCRdb re-called the 5' RACE reads with MiXCR, one entry per CDR3 protein. Of around 200,000 distinct CDR3 sequences listed, approximately 10% were seen once; the top ten hold 35% to 40%. The sequences come from CD8+ T cells sorted from PBMCs, collected 15 days after the yellow fever booster vaccination. The receptors stem from a man in his late teens or twenties who received the YFV17D yellow fever vaccine.

The chain has TRBV4-1 and TRBJ2-2; tentative D call: TRBD1 (5 bases). CDR1 is MGHRA, CDR2 YSYEKL, per germline. Trimming removed 1 base from V and 3 bases from J, with 6 bases in between. This CDR3 region has 14 residues. Here the CDR3 reads CASSQGQYTGELFF. CDR3 coding DNA: TGCGCCAGCAGCCAAGGACAGTACACCGGGGAGCTGTTTTTT.

There are a few counts of this clonotype. The rearrangement joins TRBV4-1 to TRBJ1-1, with 10 bases fitting TRBD1. The CDR3 consists of 17 residues. Germline V gene data show CDR1 as MGHRA and CDR2 as YSYEKL. Unmatched junction bases numbered 9, after V lost 4 bases and J lost 1 base. The CDR3 sequence: CASSRGWTGGPNTEAFF. The CDR3 DNA reads as TGCGCCAGCAGCCGGGGCTGGACAGGGGGACCGAACACTGAAGCTTTCTTT.

There are many counts of this clonotype. The genes are TRBV29-1 and TRBJ2-7; D gene ambiguous. Deletions cut 4 bases from V and 5 bases from J, with 12 bases between. The CDR3 length is 12 residues. In germline, CDR1 is SQVTM, CDR2 ANQGSEA. The CDR3 sequence: CSVVGVYNEQYV. CDR3 DNA: TGCAGCGTTGTTGGGGTATACAACGAGCAGTACGTC.

This clonotype showed up just a few times. The V and J genes are TRBV18 and TRBJ2-2; possibly TRBD1 for D (5 bases). Germline CDR1 and CDR2: KGHSH and LQKENI. The CDR3 is made up of 16 amino acids. V dropped 1 base and J dropped 5 bases, with 14 bases sitting between them. The DNA for the CDR3 is TGTGCCAGCTCACCACAGACAGACGACCATACCGGGGAGCTGTTTTTT. Protein: CASSPQTDDHTGELFF.

In this sample, this clonotype turned up many times. The V gene is TRBV7-9, the J gene TRBJ2-1; D is possibly TRBD2 (6 bases). This CDR3 has 16 amino acids. Germline lookup yields CDR1 SEHNR and CDR2 FQNEAQ (reference sequence). Trimming shortened V by 5 bases and J by 0 bases, and 14 bases separated the two germline ends. CDR3 protein: CASSPRGADSYNEQFF. CDR3 DNA sequence: TGTGCCAGCAGCCCACGCGGGGCCGACTCCTACAATGAGCAGTTCTTC.

This clonotype occurred a few times. The chain combines TRBV7-9 with TRBJ2-7; 7 positions match TRBD2. This CDR3 spans 13 amino acids. J gave up 1 base and V 7 bases, and 4 bases lay outside the gene matches. Germline CDR1 reads SEHNR; CDR2 reads FQNEAQ (reference sequence). The CDR3 nucleotides read TGTGCCAGCACCGGCGGGAGTTCCTACGAGCAGTACGTC. This gives the protein CASTGGSSYEQYV.

Only a few counts were recorded for this clonotype. The CDR3 region has the DNA TGCAGTGCTAGATTGGCAGGGGTCGACTATGGCTACACCTTC. Amino acid sequence: CSARLAGVDYGYTF. This sequence joins TRBV20-1 and TRBJ1-2, with a weak D call TRBD1 (6 bases). Between the trimmed V and J ends, which lost 2 bases and 3 bases, there was a span of 13 bases. Germline-derived CDR1 and CDR2 are DFQATT and SNEGSKA (reference sequence). This CDR3 contains 14 residues.

The chain recombines TRBV7-9 with TRBJ2-1; unclear D gene. V was shortened by 7 bases and J by 15 bases, with 19 bases between the two germline ends. Germline values: CDR1 SEHNR, CDR2 FQNEAQ (reference sequence). The CDR3 has 12 amino acids. The CDR3: CASTIDTRIWFF. The CDR3 nucleotides are TGTGCCAGCACCATTGACACTCGTATATGGTTCTTC. The full variable domain, its missing parts supplied by reference TRBV7-9 and TRBJ2-1, is DTGVSQNPRHKITKRGQNVTFRCDPISEHNRLYWYRQTLGQGPEFLTYFQNEAQLEKSRLLSDRFSAERPKGSFSTLEIQRTEQGDSAMYLCASTIDTRIWFFGPGTRLTVL.

The chain employs TRBV12-3 or TRBV12-4 and TRBJ2-5; D perhaps matches TRBD1 (5 bases). The CDR3 consists of 16 residues. Trimming cost V 0 bases and J 0 bases, with 11 bases left between them. The CDR3 region is CASSLAQGWYQETQYF. CDR3 DNA: TGTGCCAGCAGTTTAGCGCAGGGCTGGTACCAAGAGACCCAGTACTTC.

This clonotype was seen only a few times. The CDR3 nucleotides are TGTGCCAGCAACCCGGGGACGGCCTATGGCTACACCTTC. Translated, it gives CASNPGTAYGYTF. The chain couples TRBV6-5 to TRBJ1-2; a weak D match, TRBD1 (5 bases). This CDR3 region has 13 residues. The V end was cut by 7 bases, the J end by 4 bases, with 13 bases between. Looked up from germline, CDR1 is MNHEY and CDR2 is SVGAGI.

V usage is TRBV6-5 and J usage is TRBJ1-1; D is undetermined. Germline CDR1 reads MNHEY; CDR2 reads SVGAGI. The CDR3 contains 16 residues. V lost 2 bases, J lost 0 bases, and 13 bases lay in between. The CDR3 DNA sequence: TGTGCCAGCAGTTACATGGACGGGAGATTGAACACTGAAGCTTTCTTT. This sequence encodes CASSYMDGRLNTEAFF.

The chain uses TRBV7-9 and TRBJ2-2, with 8 bases that match TRBD1. CDR3 size: 18 residues. With V trimmed by 4 bases and J by 2 bases, 12 bases remained unmatched. Germline loops: CDR1 SEHNR, CDR2 FQNEAQ (reference sequence). The CDR3 reads CASSSTGPGQDNTGELFF. DNA of the CDR3: TGTGCCAGCAGCTCAACAGGACCGGGACAGGACAACACCGGGGAGCTGTTTTTT.

This clonotype was observed at least ten times. This chain uses TRBV4-1 with TRBJ2-1, with D perhaps given as TRBD1 or TRBD2 (5 bases each). V was shortened by 1 base and J by 10 bases, with 11 bases between the two germline ends. The CDR3 is 13 residues long. Per germline, CDR1 MGHRA and CDR2 YSYEKL. CDR3 coding DNA: TGCGCCAGCAGCCAAGTCATACGGGACGAGCAGTTCTTC. It encodes CASSQVIRDEQFF.

This clonotype was observed a few times. The chain combines TRBV27 with TRBJ2-2; weak D call: TRBD1 (6 bases). This CDR3 spans 17 amino acids. Germline V gives CDR1 MNHEY, CDR2 SMNVEV (reference sequence). V was shortened by 2 bases and J by 4 bases, with 17 bases between the two germline ends. CDR3 coding DNA: TGTGCCAGCAGTTTACCCCTCGGCAGGGGTGGCACCGGGGAGCTGTTTTTT. Amino acids: CASSLPLGRGGTGELFF.

This clonotype showed up just a few times. DNA for the CDR3: TGCGCCAGCAGCTTAGACGAAAGGGGCCGAGGCACTGAAGCTTTCTTT. Translating gives CASSLDERGRGTEAFF. This chain joins TRBV5-1 and TRBJ1-1; weak D call: TRBD1 (5 bases). This CDR3 spans 16 amino acids. Germline V gene data show CDR1 as SGHRS and CDR2 as YFSETQ. V lost 2 bases and J 4 bases, leaving 18 bases between the germline ends.

This clonotype was observed many times. This chain connects TRBV7-2 to TRBJ2-5; D perhaps matches TRBD2 (6 bases). This CDR3 contains 14 residues. Trimming took off 2 bases at V and 4 bases at J, with 11 bases between the two ends. Germline CDR1 and CDR2: SGHTA and FQGNSA. CDR3 bases: TGTGCCAGCAGCTTAACCGGACTATCAGAGACCCAGTACTTC. It encodes CASSLTGLSETQYF.

The chain joins TRBV5-1 to TRBJ2-1; D gene uncertain. The germline gives CDR1 SGHRS, CDR2 YFSETQ. V was clipped by 0 bases and J by 4 bases, with 14 bases between them. This CDR3 is built from 16 residues. CDR3 sequence: CASSLVWDSLYNEQFF. In DNA form, the CDR3 reads TGCGCCAGCAGCTTGGTTTGGGATTCTCTGTACAATGAGCAGTTCTTC.